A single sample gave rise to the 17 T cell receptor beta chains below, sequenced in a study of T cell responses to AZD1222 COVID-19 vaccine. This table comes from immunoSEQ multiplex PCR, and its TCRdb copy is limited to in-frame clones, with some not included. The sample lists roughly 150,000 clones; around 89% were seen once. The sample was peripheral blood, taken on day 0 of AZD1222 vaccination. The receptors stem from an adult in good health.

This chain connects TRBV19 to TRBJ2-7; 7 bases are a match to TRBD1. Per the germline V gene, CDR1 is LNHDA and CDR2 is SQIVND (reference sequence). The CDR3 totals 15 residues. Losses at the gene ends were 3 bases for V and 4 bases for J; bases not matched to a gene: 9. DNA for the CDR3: TGTGCCAGTAGTATGGGGGAGACAGGGCGATACGAGCAGTACTTC. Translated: CASSMGETGRYEQYF. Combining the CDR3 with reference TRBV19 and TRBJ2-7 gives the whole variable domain DGGITQSPKYLFRKEGQNVTLSCEQNLNHDAMYWYRQDPGQGLRLIYYSQIVNDFQKGDIAEGYSVSREKKESFPLTVTSAQKNPTAFYLCASSMGETGRYEQYFGPGTRLTVT.

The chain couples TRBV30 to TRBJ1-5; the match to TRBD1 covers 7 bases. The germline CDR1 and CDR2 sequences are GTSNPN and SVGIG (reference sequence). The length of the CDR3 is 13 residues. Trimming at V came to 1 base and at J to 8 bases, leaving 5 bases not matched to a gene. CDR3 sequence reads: CAWSEGGMKPQHF. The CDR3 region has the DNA TGTGCCTGGAGTGAAGGGGGCATGAAGCCCCAGCATTTT.

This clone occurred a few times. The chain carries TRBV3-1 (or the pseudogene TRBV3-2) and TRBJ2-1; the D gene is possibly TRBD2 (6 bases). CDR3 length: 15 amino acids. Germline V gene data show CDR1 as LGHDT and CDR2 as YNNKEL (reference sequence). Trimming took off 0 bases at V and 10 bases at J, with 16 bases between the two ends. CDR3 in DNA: TGTGCCAGCAGCCAAGATCCGGGACTGCACCCCGAGCAGTTCTTC. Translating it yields CASSQDPGLHPEQFF.

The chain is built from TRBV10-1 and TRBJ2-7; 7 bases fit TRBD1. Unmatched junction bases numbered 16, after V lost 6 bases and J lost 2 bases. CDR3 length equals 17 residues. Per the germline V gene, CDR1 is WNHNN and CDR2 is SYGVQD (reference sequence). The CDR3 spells CASSDPTPRDRAYEQYF. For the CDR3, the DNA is TGCGCCAGCAGCGATCCAACCCCCCGGGACAGAGCCTACGAGCAGTACTTC.

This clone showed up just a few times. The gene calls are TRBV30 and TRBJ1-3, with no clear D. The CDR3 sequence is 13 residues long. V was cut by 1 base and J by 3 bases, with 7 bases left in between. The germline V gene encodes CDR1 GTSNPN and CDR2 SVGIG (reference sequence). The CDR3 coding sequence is TGTGCCTGGAGTGGGCTATTTGGAAACACCATATATTTT. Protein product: CAWSGLFGNTIYF.

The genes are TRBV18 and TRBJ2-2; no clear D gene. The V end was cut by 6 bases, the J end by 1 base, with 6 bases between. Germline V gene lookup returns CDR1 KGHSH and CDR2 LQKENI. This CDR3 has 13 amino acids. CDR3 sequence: CASSPKNTGELFF. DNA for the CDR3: TGTGCCAGCTCGCCCAAGAACACCGGGGAGCTGTTTTTT.

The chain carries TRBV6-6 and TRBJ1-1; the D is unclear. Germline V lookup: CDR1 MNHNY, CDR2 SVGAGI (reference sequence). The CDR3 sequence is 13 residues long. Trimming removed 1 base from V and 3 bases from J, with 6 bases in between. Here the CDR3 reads CASSYYADTEAFF. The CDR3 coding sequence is TGTGCCAGCAGTTACTATGCGGACACTGAAGCTTTCTTT.

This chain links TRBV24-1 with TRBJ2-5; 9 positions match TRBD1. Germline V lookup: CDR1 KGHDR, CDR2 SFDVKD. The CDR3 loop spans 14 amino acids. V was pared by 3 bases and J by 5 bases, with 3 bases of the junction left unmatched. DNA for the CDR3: TGTGCCACCAGTGATCCAGGACAGGGGGAGACCCAGTACTTC. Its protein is CATSDPGQGETQYF.

DNA of the CDR3: TGCGCCAGCAGCTTGAAGCGCCGTTCCACCGGGGAGCTGTTTTTT. Translating gives CASSLKRRSTGELFF. The V call is TRBV5-1, the J call TRBJ2-2; D gene unclear. The CDR3 has 15 residues. Germline loops: CDR1 SGHRS, CDR2 YFSETQ. The V and J ends lost 1 base and 4 bases respectively, with 11 bases between them.

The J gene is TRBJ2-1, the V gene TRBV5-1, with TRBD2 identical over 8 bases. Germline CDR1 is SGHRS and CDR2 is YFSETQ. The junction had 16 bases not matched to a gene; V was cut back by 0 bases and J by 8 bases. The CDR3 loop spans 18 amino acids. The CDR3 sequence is CASSLGGLGLGSLDEQFF. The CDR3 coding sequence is TGCGCCAGCAGCTTGGGAGGTTTGGGACTAGGGTCACTTGATGAGCAGTTCTTC.

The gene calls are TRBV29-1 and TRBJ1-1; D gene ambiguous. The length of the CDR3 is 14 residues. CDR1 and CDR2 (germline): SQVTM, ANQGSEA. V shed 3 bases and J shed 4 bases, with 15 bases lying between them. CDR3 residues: CSVEGNALGTEAFF. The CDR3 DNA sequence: TGCAGCGTTGAGGGTAACGCCTTGGGCACTGAAGCTTTCTTT.

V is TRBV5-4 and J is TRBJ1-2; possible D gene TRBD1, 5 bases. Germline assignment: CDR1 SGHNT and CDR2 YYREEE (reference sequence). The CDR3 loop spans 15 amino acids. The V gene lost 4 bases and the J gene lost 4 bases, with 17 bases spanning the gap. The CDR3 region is CASSLILRDGYGYTF. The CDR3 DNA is TGTGCCAGCAGCCTAATTCTCCGGGACGGCTATGGCTACACCTTC.

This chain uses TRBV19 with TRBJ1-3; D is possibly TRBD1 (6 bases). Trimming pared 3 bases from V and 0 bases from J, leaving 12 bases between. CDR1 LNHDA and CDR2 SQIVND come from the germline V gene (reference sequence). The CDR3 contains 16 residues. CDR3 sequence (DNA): TGTGCCAGTAGTATGGGAACAGGGTCCTCTGGAAACACCATATATTTT. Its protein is CASSMGTGSSGNTIYF.

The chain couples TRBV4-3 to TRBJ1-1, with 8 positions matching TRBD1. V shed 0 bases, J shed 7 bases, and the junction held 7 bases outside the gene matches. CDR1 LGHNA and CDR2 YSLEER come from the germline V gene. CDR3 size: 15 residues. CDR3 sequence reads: CASSQEGRGQVEAFF. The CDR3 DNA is TGCGCCAGCAGCCAAGAGGGCAGGGGGCAGGTTGAAGCTTTCTTT.

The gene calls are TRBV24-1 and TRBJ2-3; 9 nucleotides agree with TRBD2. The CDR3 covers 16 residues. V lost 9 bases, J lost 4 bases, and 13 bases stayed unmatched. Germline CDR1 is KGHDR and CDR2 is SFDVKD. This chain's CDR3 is CATSTASGNPPDTQYF. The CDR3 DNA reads TGTGCCACCTCAACCGCTAGCGGGAATCCCCCAGATACGCAGTATTTT.

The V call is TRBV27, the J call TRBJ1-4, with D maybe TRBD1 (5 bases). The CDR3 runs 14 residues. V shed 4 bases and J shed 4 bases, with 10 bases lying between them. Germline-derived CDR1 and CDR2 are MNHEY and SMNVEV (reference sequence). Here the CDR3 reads CASSSIQGNEKLFF. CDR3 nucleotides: TGTGCCAGCAGTTCCATTCAGGGTAATGAAAAACTGTTTTTT.

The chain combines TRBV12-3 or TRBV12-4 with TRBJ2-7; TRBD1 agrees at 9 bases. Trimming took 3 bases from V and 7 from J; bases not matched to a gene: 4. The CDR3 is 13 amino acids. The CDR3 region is CASSFGTGREQYF. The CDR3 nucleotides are TGTGCCAGCAGTTTTGGGACAGGGAGGGAGCAGTACTTC.